The 8 T cell receptor beta chains below were found in one sample sequenced in a study of response to subunit inactivated influenza vaccine. In TCRdb, the RT-PCR reads were re-called with MiXCR into one record per CDR3 protein. The sample contains 530,000 or so distinct CDR3 sequences, over 25% of which appear only once. The sample consisted of CD4+ T cells sorted from PBMCs, taken 4 to 6 days after vaccination. These receptors were obtained from a man in his fifties who received an inactivated influenza vaccine.

This clonotype was seen more than once but under ten times. This chain uses TRBV7-3 with TRBJ1-2; the D gene is possibly TRBD1 (5 bases). This CDR3 spans 14 amino acids. The V end was cut by 5 bases, the J end by 1 base, with 11 bases between. CDR1 and CDR2 (germline): SGHTA, FQGTGA. CDR3 loop: CASSQGGSNYGYTF. The DNA for the CDR3 is TGTGCCAGCAGCCAGGGTGGCAGTAACTATGGCTACACCTTC.

This clonotype was seen only a few times. The chain is built from TRBV5-1 and TRBJ2-3, with D perhaps TRBD2 (5 bases). Germline V gene data show CDR1 as SGHRS and CDR2 as YFSETQ. V lost 2 bases and J 6 bases, leaving 16 bases between the germline ends. The CDR3 is 15 amino acids. The CDR3 DNA sequence: TGCGCCAGCAGCTTACTAGGACGGGCCCTGGATACGCAGTATTTT. Translating it yields CASSLLGRALDTQYF.

This clonotype was seen only a few times. V and J are TRBV20-1 and TRBJ1-3; D remains ambiguous. The V and J ends lost 6 bases and 0 bases respectively, with 9 bases between them. Germline V gene lookup returns CDR1 DFQATT and CDR2 SNEGSKA (reference sequence). The CDR3 is 13 amino acids. The CDR3 is CSASQYSGNTIYF. CDR3 nucleotide sequence: TGCAGTGCCTCCCAGTACTCTGGAAACACCATATATTTT.

This clonotype was counted only a few times. V is TRBV20-1 and J is TRBJ1-3; unclear D gene. CDR1 is DFQATT and CDR2 is SNEGSKA in the germline V gene (reference sequence). The CDR3 has 16 residues. Trimming took off 4 bases at V and 0 bases at J, with 16 bases between the two ends. This CDR3 reads CSATPGMRISGNTIYF. In DNA, the CDR3 is TGCAGTGCTACCCCGGGAATGAGGATCTCTGGAAACACCATATATTTT.

CDR3: CASSRRPSEKLFF. The CDR3 coding sequence is TGCGCCAGCAGCCGACGTCCTAGTGAAAAACTGTTTTTT. The chain couples TRBV4-3 to TRBJ1-4, with D uncertain. The CDR3 is 13 amino acids. Germline CDR1 and CDR2: LGHNA and YSLEER. V gave up 4 bases and J gave up 7 bases, with 10 bases separating them.

This clonotype was seen a handful of times. The rearrangement links TRBV7-9 to TRBJ1-3, with D unclear. V was trimmed by 7 bases and J by 4 bases, leaving 11 bases between them. The V gene's germline CDR1 is SEHNR and CDR2 FQNEAQ (reference sequence). The CDR3 runs to 13 residues. The CDR3 DNA reads as TGTGCCAGCAACCTGGACGTCGGAAACACCATATATTTT. It codes for CASNLDVGNTIYF.

This clonotype was observed a handful of times. V is TRBV29-1 and J is TRBJ2-1; a weak D match, TRBD1 (5 bases). Germline CDR1 is SQVTM and CDR2 is ANQGSEA. The V and J ends lost 6 bases and 6 bases respectively, with 12 bases between them. The CDR3 is 12 amino acids. The CDR3 bases are TGCAGCGTAGCCCGAACAGGCAATGAGCAGTTCTTC. It yields the protein CSVARTGNEQFF.

The chain combines TRBV3-1 with TRBJ1-6, with D perhaps TRBD1 (6 bases). The V and J ends lost 2 bases and 4 bases respectively, with 15 bases between them. From germline, CDR1 is LGHDT and CDR2 YNNKEL (reference sequence). The CDR3 is made up of 17 amino acids. The CDR3 nucleotides read TGTGCCAGCAGCCAACGGACAGCCCGATTTTATAATTCACCCCTCCACTTT. Its protein product is CASSQRTARFYNSPLHF.